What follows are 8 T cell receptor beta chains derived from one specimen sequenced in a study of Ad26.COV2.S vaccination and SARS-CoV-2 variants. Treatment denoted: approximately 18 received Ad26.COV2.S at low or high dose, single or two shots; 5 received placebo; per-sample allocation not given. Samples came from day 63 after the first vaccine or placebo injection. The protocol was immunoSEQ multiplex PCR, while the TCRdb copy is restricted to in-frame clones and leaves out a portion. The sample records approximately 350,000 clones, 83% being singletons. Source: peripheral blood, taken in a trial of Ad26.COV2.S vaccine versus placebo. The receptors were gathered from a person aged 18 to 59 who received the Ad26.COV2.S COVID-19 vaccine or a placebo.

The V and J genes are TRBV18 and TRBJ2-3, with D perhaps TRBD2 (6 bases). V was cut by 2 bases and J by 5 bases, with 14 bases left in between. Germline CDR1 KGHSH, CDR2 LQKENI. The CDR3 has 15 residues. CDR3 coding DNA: TGTGCCAGCTCACCATCGGGTCTAGCGTTAGATACGCAGTATTTT. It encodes CASSPSGLALDTQYF.

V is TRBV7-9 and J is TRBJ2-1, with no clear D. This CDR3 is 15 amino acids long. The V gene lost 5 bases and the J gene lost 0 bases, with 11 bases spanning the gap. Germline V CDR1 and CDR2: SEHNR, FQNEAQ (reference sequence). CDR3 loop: CASSPIDTSYNEQFF. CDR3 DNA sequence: TGTGCCAGCAGCCCCATAGACACCTCCTACAATGAGCAGTTCTTC.

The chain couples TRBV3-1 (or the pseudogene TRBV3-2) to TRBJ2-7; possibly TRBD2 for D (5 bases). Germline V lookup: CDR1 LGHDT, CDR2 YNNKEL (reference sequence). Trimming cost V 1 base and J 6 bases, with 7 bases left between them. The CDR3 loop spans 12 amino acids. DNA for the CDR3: TGTGCCAGCAGCCAAGGAGGGCTCGAGCAGTACTTC. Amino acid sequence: CASSQGGLEQYF.

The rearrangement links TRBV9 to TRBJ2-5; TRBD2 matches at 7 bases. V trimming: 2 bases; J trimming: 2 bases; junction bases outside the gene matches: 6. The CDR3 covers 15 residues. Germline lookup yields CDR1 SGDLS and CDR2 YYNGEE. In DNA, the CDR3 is TGTGCCAGCAGCGTTGCTCCAGCGGGACAAGAGACCCAGTACTTC. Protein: CASSVAPAGQETQYF. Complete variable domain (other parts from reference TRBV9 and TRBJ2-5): DSGVTQTPKHLITATGQRVTLRCSPRSGDLSVYWYQQSLDQGLQFLIQYYNGEERAKGNILERFSAQQFPDLHSELNLSSLELGDSALYFCASSVAPAGQETQYFGPGTRLLVL.

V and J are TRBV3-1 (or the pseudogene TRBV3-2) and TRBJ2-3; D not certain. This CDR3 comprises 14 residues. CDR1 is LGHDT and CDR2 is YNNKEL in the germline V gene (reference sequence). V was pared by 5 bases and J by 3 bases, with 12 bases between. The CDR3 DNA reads TGTGCCAGCAGCGGTTCTCCTAGGACAGATACGCAGTATTTT. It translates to CASSGSPRTDTQYF.

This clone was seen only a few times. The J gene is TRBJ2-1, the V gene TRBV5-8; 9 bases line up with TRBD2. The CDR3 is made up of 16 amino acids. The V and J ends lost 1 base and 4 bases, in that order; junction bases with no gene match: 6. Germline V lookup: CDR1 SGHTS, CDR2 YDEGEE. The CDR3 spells CASSLFLTSGYNEQFF. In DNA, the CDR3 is TGTGCCAGCAGCTTGTTTCTAACTAGCGGGTACAATGAGCAGTTCTTC. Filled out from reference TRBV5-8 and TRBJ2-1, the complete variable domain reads EAGVTQSPTHLIKTRGQQATLRCSPISGHTSVYWYQQALGLGLQFLLWYDEGEERNRGNFPPRFSGRQFPNYSSELNVNALELEDSALYLCASSLFLTSGYNEQFFGPGTRLTVL.

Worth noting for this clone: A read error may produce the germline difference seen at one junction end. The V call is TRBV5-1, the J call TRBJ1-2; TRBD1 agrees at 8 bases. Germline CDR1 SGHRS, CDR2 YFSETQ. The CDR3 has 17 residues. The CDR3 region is CASSLEGITGGNYGYTF. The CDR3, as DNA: TGCGCCAGCAGTTTGGAGGGGATCACAGGGGGAAACTATGGCTACACCTTC.

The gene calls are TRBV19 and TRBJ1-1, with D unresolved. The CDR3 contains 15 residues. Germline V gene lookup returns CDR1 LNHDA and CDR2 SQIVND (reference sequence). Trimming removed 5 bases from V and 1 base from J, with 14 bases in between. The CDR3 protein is CASSFGGGRNTEAFF. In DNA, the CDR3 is TGTGCCAGTAGTTTTGGTGGCGGACGGAACACTGAAGCTTTCTTT.